This T cell receptor beta chain was captured in a study of blood T cell repertoires in COVID-19. In its sample, this clone was seen a few times. V dropped 3 bases and J dropped 5 bases, with 16 bases sitting between them. Germline assignment: CDR1 SGHAT and CDR2 FQNNGV. The length of the CDR3 is 15 residues. Sequencing was performed with immunoSEQ multiplex PCR; in TCRdb, only in-frame clones are kept and a portion is missing. The table lists more than 250,000 clones, 70% to 90% of them singletons. The sequenced material came from peripheral blood. The receptor was derived from a man aged 18 to 35 with active or convalescent COVID-19. V and J are TRBV11-2 and TRBJ2-5; D possibly corresponds to TRBD1 (6 bases). The chain's CDR3 is CASSFGSTGWETQYF. The CDR3, as DNA: TGTGCCAGCAGCTTCGGTAGCACAGGGTGGGAGACCCAGTACTTC.